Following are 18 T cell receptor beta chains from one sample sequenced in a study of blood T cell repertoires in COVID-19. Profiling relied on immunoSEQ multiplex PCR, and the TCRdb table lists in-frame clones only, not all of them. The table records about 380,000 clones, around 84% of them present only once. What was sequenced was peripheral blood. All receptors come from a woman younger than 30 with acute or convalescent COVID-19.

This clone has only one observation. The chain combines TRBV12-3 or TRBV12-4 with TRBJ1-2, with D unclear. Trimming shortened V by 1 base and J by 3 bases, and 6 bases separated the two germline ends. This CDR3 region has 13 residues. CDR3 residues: CASSLGSDYGYTF. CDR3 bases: TGTGCCAGCAGTTTAGGAAGCGACTATGGCTACACCTTC.

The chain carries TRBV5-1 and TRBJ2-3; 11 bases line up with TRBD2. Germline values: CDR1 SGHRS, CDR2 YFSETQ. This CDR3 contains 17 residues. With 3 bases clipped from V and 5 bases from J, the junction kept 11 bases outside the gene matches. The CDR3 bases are TGCGCCAGCAGCTCGCCGGGACTAGCGGCAGTTGGAGATACGCAGTATTTT. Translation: CASSSPGLAAVGDTQYF.

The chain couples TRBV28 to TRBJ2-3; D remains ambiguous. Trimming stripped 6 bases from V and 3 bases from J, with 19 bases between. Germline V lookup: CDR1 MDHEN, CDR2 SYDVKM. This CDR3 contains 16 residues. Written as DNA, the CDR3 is TGTGCCAGCAGCAACCCAAGCAAACCAATGACAGATACGCAGTATTTT. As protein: CASSNPSKPMTDTQYF. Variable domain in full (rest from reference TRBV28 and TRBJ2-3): DVKVTQSSRYLVKRTGEKVFLECVQDMDHENMFWYRQDPGLGLRLIYFSYDVKMKEKGDIPEGYSVSREKKERFSLILESASTNQTSMYLCASSNPSKPMTDTQYFGPGTRLTVL.

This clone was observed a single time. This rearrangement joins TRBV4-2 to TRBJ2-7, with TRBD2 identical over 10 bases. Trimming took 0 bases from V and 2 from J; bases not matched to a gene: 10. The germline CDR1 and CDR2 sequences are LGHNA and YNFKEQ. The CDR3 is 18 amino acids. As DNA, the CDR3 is TGTGCCAGCAGCCAAGATACAGAGGGGACTAGCGCTACCTACGAGCAGTACTTC. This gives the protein CASSQDTEGTSATYEQYF.

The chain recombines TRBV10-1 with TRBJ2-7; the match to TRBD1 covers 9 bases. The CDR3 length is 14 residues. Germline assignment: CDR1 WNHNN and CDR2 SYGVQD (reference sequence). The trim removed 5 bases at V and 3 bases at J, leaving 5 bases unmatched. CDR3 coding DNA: TGCGCCAGCAGTCTCGACAGGGGGTTCTACGAGCAGTACTTC. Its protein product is CASSLDRGFYEQYF.

The CDR3 loop reads CASSEAGGQFTIYF. CDR3 bases: TGTGCCAGCAGTGAAGCGGGAGGTCAGTTCACCATATATTTT. The V and J genes are TRBV2 and TRBJ1-3; D is ambiguous. Per the germline V gene, CDR1 is SNHLY and CDR2 is FYNNEI. CDR3 size: 14 residues. V was cut by 0 bases and J by 9 bases, with 12 bases left in between.

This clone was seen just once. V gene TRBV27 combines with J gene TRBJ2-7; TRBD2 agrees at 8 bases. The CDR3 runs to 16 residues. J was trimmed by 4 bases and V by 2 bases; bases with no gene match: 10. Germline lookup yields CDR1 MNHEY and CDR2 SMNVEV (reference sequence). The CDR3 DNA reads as TGTGCCAGCAGTTTAAGCCCGGGAGGGGATCGTTACGAGCAGTACTTC. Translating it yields CASSLSPGGDRYEQYF.

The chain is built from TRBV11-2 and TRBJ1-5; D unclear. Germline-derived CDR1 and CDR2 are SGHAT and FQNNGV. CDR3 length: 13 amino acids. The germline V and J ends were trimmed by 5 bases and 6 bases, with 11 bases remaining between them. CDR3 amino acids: CASSENSVQPQHF. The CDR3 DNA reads TGTGCCAGCAGCGAAAACTCGGTTCAGCCCCAGCATTTT. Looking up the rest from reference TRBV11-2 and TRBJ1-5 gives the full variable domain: EAGVAQSPRYKIIEKRQSVAFWCNPISGHATLYWYQQILGQGPKLLIQFQNNGVVDDSQLPKDRFSAERLKGVDSTLKIQPAKLEDSAVYLCASSENSVQPQHFGDGTRLSIL.

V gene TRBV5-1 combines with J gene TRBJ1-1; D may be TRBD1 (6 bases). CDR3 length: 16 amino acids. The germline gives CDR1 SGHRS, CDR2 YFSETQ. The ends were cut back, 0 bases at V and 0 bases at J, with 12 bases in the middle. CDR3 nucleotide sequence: TGCGCCAGCAGCTTGGGGGGTCAGGGGATGAACACTGAAGCTTTCTTT. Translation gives CASSLGGQGMNTEAFF.

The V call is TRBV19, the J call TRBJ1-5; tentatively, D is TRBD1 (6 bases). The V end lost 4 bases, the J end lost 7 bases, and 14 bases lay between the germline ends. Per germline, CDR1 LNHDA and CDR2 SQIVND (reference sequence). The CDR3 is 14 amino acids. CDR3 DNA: TGTGCCAGTAGTACCTTATGGACAGACCAGCCCCAGCATTTT. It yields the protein CASSTLWTDQPQHF.

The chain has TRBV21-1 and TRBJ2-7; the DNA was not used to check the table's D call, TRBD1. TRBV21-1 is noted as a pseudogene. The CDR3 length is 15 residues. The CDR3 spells CASSKEGPALREQYF. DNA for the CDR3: TGTGCCAGCAGCAAAGAGGGGCCGGCATTAAGGGAGCAGTACTTC.

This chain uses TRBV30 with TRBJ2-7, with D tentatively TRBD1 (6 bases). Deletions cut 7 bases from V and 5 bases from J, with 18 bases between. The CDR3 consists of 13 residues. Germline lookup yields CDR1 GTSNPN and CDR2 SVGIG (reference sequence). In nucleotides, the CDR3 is TGTGCCTCGGACAGCCAGTTAGGTAACGAGCAGTACTTC. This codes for CASDSQLGNEQYF.

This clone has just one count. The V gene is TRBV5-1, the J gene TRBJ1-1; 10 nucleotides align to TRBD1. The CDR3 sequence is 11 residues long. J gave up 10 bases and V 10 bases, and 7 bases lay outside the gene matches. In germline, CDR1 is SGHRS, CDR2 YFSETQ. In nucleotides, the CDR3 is TGCGCCTCAAGAGGGGACAGGGGAGCTTTCTTT. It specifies CASRGDRGAFF.

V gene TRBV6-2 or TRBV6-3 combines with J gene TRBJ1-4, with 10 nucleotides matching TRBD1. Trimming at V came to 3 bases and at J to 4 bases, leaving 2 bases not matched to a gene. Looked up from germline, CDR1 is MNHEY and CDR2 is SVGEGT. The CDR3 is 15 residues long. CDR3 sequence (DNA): TGTGCCAGCAGTTATGGGGACAGGGGTAATGAAAAACTGTTTTTT. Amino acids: CASSYGDRGNEKLFF.

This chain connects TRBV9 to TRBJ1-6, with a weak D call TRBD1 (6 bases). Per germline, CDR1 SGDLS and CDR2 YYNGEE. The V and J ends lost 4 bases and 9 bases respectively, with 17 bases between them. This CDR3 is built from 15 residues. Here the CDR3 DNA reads TGTGCCAGCAGCCTGGGAGGGGGAACAAGTTCACCCCTCCACTTT. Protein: CASSLGGGTSSPLHF.

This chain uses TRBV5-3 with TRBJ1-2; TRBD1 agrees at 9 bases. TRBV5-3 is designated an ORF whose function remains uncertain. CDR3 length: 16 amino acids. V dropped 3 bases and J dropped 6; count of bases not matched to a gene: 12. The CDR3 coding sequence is TGTGCCAGAAGCTGGACAGGGGCCAGAAAGAAAGATGGCTACACCTTC. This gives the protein CARSWTGARKKDGYTF.

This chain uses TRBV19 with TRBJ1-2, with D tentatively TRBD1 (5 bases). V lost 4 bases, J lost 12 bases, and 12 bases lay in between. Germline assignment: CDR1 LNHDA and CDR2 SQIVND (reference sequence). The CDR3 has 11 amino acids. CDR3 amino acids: CASSRWGIHTF. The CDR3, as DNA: TGTGCCAGTAGTAGGTGGGGCATTCACACCTTC. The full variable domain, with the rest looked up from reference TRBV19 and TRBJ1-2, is DGGITQSPKYLFRKEGQNVTLSCEQNLNHDAMYWYRQDPGQGLRLIYYSQIVNDFQKGDIAEGYSVSREKKESFPLTVTSAQKNPTAFYLCASSRWGIHTFGSGTRLTVV.

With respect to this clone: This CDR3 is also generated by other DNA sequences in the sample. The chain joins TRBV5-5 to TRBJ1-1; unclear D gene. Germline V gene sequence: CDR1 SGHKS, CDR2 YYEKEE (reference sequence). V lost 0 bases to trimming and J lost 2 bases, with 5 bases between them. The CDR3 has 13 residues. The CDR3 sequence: CASSLAVNTEAFF. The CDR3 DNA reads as TGTGCCAGCAGCTTGGCTGTTAACACTGAAGCTTTCTTT.